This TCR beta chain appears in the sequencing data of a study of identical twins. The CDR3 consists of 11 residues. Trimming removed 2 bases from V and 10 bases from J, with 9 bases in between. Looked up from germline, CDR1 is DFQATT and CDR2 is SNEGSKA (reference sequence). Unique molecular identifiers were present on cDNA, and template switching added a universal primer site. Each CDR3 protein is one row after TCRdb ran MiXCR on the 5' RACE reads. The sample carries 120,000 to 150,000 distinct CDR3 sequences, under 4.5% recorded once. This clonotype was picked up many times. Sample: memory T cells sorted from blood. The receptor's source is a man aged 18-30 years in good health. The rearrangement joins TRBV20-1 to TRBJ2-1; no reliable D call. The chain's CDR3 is CSARIKTEQFF. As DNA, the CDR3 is TGCAGTGCTAGAATTAAAACGGAGCAGTTCTTC.